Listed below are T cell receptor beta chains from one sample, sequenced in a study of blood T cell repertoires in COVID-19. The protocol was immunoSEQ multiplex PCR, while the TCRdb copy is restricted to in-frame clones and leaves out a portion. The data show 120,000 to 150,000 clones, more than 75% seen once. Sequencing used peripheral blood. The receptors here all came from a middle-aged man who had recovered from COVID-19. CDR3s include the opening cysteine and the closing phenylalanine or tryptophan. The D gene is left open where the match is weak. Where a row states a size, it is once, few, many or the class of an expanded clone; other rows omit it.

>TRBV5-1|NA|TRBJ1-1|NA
CASSLGLNTEAFF
TGCGCCAGCAGCTTGGGGCTGAACACTGAAGCTTTCTTT
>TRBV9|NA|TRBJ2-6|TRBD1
CASSVGTGGSGANVLTF
TGTGCCAGCAGCGTAGGGACAGGGGGCTCTGGGGCCAACGTCCTGACTTTC
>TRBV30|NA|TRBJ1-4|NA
CAWSHRSRANEKLFF
TGTGCCTGGAGCCATCGAAGCAGGGCTAATGAAAAACTGTTTTTT
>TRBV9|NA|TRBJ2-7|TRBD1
CASSVRSSGQGIYEQYF
TGTGCCAGCAGCGTGAGATCTTCGGGACAGGGTATCTACGAGCAGTACTTC
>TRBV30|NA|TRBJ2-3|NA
CAGQHADTQYF
TGTGCGGGGCAGCACGCAGATACGCAGTATTTT
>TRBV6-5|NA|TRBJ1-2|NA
CASSYRGEDYGYTF
TGTGCCAGCAGCTACAGAGGGGAGGACTATGGCTACACCTTC
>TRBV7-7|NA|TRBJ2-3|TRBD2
CASSLGTSGGTDTQYF
TGTGCTAGCAGCTTAGGAACTAGCGGGGGCACAGATACGCAGTATTTT
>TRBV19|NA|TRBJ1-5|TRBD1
CASSRGDSLNQPQHF
TGTGCCAGTAGTAGGGGGGACAGCCTCAATCAGCCCCAGCATTTT
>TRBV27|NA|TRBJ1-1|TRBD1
CASSLSGDRIGNKAFF
TGTGCCAGCAGTTTATCAGGGGACAGAATCGGAAATAAAGCTTTCTTT
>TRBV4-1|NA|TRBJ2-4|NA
CASSQDPPRVGGAKNIQYF
TGCGCCAGCAGCCAAGATCCCCCTCGGGTCGGGGGAGCCAAAAACATTCAGTACTTC
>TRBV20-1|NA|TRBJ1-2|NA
CSASTGANYGYTF
TGCAGTGCTAGTACGGGAGCTAACTATGGCTACACCTTC
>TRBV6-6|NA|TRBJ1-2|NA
CASSLQGLDYGYTF
TGTGCCAGCAGTCTACAGGGTTTAGACTATGGCTACACCTTC
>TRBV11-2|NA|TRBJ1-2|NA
CASSLVVQSGGYTF
TGTGCCAGCAGCTTAGTGGTGCAGTCGGGTGGCTACACCTTC
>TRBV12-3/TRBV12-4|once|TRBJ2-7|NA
CASSPLIGGEQYF
TGTGCCAGCAGTCCTCTCATAGGAGGGGAGCAGTACTTC
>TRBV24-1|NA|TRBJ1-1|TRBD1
CATSAGDRQTEAFF
TGTGCCACCAGTGCCGGGGACAGGCAGACTGAAGCTTTCTTT
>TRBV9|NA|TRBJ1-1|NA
CASSVNPYSTEAFF
TGTGCCAGCAGCGTAAATCCGTATTCCACTGAAGCTTTCTTT
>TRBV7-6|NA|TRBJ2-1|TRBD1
CASSSGQGRNNEQFF
TGTGCCAGCAGCTCGGGACAGGGGCGAAACAATGAGCAGTTCTTC
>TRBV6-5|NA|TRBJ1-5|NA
CASGAPHYSNQPQHF
TGTGCCAGCGGGGCACCCCATTATAGCAATCAGCCCCAGCATTTT
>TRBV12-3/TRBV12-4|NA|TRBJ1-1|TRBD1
CASSFDRVEAFF
TGTGCCAGCAGTTTCGACAGGGTTGAAGCTTTCTTT
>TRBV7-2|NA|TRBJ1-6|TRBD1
CASSSRMDRAGNSPLHF
TGTGCCAGCAGCTCTAGAATGGACAGGGCAGGAAATTCACCCCTCCACTTT
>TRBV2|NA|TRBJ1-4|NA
CASLAPGGLFF
TGTGCCAGCTTAGCCCCCGGGGGACTGTTTTTT
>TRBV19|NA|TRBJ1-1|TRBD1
CASSPRQGDTEAFF
TGTGCCAGTAGTCCAAGACAGGGGGACACTGAAGCTTTCTTT
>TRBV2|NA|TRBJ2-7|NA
CASSDGLPPYEQYF
TGTGCCAGCAGTGATGGACTACCACCGTACGAGCAGTACTTC
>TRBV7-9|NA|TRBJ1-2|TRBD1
CASSPMDRGDYGYTF
TGTGCCAGCAGCCCGATGGACAGGGGTGACTATGGCTACACCTTC
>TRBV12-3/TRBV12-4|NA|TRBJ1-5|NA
CASSSDRFSQHF
TGTGCCAGCAGCTCCGACAGATTCTCCCAGCATTTT
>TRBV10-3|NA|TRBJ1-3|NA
CAISADRQAGNTIYF
TGTGCCATCAGTGCCGACAGGCAAGCTGGAAACACCATATATTTT
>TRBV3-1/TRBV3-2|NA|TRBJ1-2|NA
CASSTTGSGYGYTF
TGTGCCAGCAGCACCACAGGGTCGGGCTATGGCTACACCTTC
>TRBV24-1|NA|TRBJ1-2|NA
CATEILREGSYGYTF
TGTGCCACCGAGATACTACGAGAGGGTTCCTATGGCTACACCTTC
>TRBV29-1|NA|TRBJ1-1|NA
CSGRNQGHGEAFF
TGCAGCGGACGAAATCAGGGGCATGGTGAAGCTTTCTTT
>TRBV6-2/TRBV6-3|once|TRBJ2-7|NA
CASSTGHSYEQYF
TGTGCCAGCAGTACGGGTCATTCCTACGAGCAGTACTTC
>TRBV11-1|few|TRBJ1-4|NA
CASSLGPSGEKLFF
TGTGCCAGCAGCTTAGGACCCAGCGGGGAAAAACTGTTTTTT
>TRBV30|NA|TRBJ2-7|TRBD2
CAWSVLAGEEQYF
TGTGCCTGGAGTGTTCTAGCGGGGGAGGAGCAGTACTTC
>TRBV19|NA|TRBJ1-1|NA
CASSIIGQLYTEAFF
TGTGCCAGTAGTATAATCGGACAGCTCTACACTGAAGCTTTCTTT
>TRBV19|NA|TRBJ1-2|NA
CASSVQGLYGYTF
TGTGCCAGTAGTGTACAGGGCCTCTATGGCTACACCTTC
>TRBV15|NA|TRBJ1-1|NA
CATSRDRRLEAFF
TGTGCCACCAGCAGAGATAGGCGGCTTGAAGCTTTCTTT
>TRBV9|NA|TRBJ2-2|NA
CASSVGREATGELFF
TGTGCCAGCAGCGTAGGCAGGGAGGCCACCGGGGAGCTGTTTTTT